These T cell receptor beta chains were read from a single sample in a study of blood T cell repertoires in COVID-19. Profiled with immunoSEQ multiplex PCR; TCRdb holds only in-frame clones, not every one. The sample yields more than 110,000 clones, 84% seen once. The sample taken for sequencing was peripheral blood. All receptors derive from a human donor in a cohort sampled during active COVID-19. Both conserved end residues are trimmed from each CDR3. Each record gives: V gene, J gene, CDR3 protein.

v_gene: TRBV5-4
j_gene: TRBJ2-7
CDR3aa: ASSSTGQGRTEQY

v_gene: TRBV5-4
j_gene: TRBJ1-2
CDR3aa: ASSLDQFSGYT

v_gene: TRBV5-1
j_gene: TRBJ1-2
CDR3aa: ASSLRTGDANYGYT

v_gene: TRBV6-2/TRBV6-3
j_gene: TRBJ2-5
CDR3aa: ASSRWSGGPQETQY

v_gene: TRBV7-3
j_gene: TRBJ2-1
CDR3aa: ASSERGTSYNEQF

v_gene: TRBV12-5
j_gene: TRBJ2-2
CDR3aa: ASGLVRGAGDTGELF

v_gene: TRBV28
j_gene: TRBJ1-5
CDR3aa: ASRSRKHQH

v_gene: TRBV11-2
j_gene: TRBJ2-1
CDR3aa: ASSFVQKPTGEQF

v_gene: TRBV5-4
j_gene: TRBJ2-7
CDR3aa: ASSLGRGSGGAAEQY

v_gene: TRBV5-4
j_gene: TRBJ2-6
CDR3aa: ASSLAYREGANVLT

v_gene: TRBV29-1
j_gene: TRBJ2-2
CDR3aa: SVRQGAGELF

v_gene: TRBV6-2/TRBV6-3
j_gene: TRBJ1-5
CDR3aa: ASSYSGGAGKPQH

v_gene: TRBV7-9
j_gene: TRBJ2-1
CDR3aa: ASSFRSRDNEQF

v_gene: TRBV19
j_gene: TRBJ1-4
CDR3aa: ASSIKRGEKLF

v_gene: TRBV9
j_gene: TRBJ1-2
CDR3aa: ASSPIVGGYGYT

v_gene: TRBV4-3
j_gene: TRBJ2-1
CDR3aa: ASSQDYDLRYNEQF

v_gene: TRBV29-1
j_gene: TRBJ2-1
CDR3aa: SVQLAGVGEQF

v_gene: TRBV19
j_gene: TRBJ1-1
CDR3aa: ASRDRGNTEAF

v_gene: TRBV5-4
j_gene: TRBJ2-3
CDR3aa: ASSPIGTSGLADTQY

v_gene: TRBV5-1
j_gene: TRBJ1-3
CDR3aa: ASSSNTGRAGNTIY

v_gene: TRBV9
j_gene: TRBJ2-1
CDR3aa: ASSVTSLGDEQF

v_gene: TRBV11-3
j_gene: TRBJ2-5
CDR3aa: ASSTPDRAETQY

v_gene: TRBV5-1
j_gene: TRBJ2-2
CDR3aa: ASSLVQGGTGELF

v_gene: TRBV7-2
j_gene: TRBJ1-2
CDR3aa: ASSLATASQS

v_gene: TRBV5-1
j_gene: TRBJ2-3
CDR3aa: ASSLTSGTDTQY

v_gene: TRBV7-3
j_gene: TRBJ2-1
CDR3aa: ASSLQPSGGINEQF

v_gene: TRBV7-2
j_gene: TRBJ1-2
CDR3aa: ASSWTGGDYGYT

v_gene: TRBV11-3
j_gene: TRBJ2-5
CDR3aa: ASSLALYQETQY

v_gene: TRBV6-1
j_gene: TRBJ2-5
CDR3aa: ASSEAGTLQETQY

v_gene: TRBV15
j_gene: TRBJ1-4
CDR3aa: ATSRDSATNEKLF

v_gene: TRBV3-1/TRBV3-2
j_gene: TRBJ1-4
CDR3aa: ASRAGTVDEKLF

v_gene: TRBV30
j_gene: TRBJ1-4
CDR3aa: AWSGEGQLEKLF

v_gene: TRBV11-1
j_gene: TRBJ1-2
CDR3aa: ASSQGQSYGYT

v_gene: TRBV7-2
j_gene: TRBJ2-5
CDR3aa: ASSLFRGRETQY

v_gene: TRBV13
j_gene: TRBJ1-2
CDR3aa: ASSLEVGQRVYGYT

v_gene: TRBV20-1
j_gene: TRBJ2-5
CDR3aa: SASDPGGKQETQY

v_gene: TRBV5-1
j_gene: TRBJ2-7
CDR3aa: ASSLELAGTYEQY

v_gene: TRBV10-3
j_gene: TRBJ2-5
CDR3aa: AISDEGLKIETQY

v_gene: TRBV29-1
j_gene: TRBJ2-1
CDR3aa: SVARGGGRAGEQF

v_gene: TRBV6-1
j_gene: TRBJ1-1
CDR3aa: ASSESRGHTEAF

v_gene: TRBV29-1
j_gene: TRBJ1-4
CDR3aa: SVGQGYEKLF

v_gene: TRBV19
j_gene: TRBJ2-7
CDR3aa: ASSFITGTGFVEQY

v_gene: TRBV14
j_gene: TRBJ1-3
CDR3aa: ASSQVPNSGNTIY

v_gene: TRBV18
j_gene: TRBJ2-1
CDR3aa: ASSPRYQGDGPEQF

v_gene: TRBV5-1
j_gene: TRBJ1-1
CDR3aa: ASSLGGQANTEAF

v_gene: TRBV7-9
j_gene: TRBJ1-1
CDR3aa: ASSLIIKQGRINTEAF